This TCR beta chain came from a study of T cells in localized non-small cell lung cancer. Comments on this clone: Its target is not known.

Study conclusions and caveats: Uninvolved adjacent lung, not tumor, had the highest T cell clonality.

Using immunoSEQ multiplex PCR, the repertoire was profiled, and TCRdb retains in-frame clones only, with some absent. The sample includes approximately 33,000 clones, over 85% of them seen just once. The germline gives CDR1 SNHLY, CDR2 FYNNEI. The ends were cut back, 5 bases at V and 3 bases at J, with 16 bases in the middle. The CDR3 extends over 16 amino acids. The sequenced sample was peripheral blood, obtained before any cancer treatment. The chain has TRBV2 and TRBJ1-4; the D gene is possibly TRBD1 (6 bases). The TCR sequence derives from a female donor at least 60 years old with stage I lung adenocarcinoma. CDR3 protein: CASSILGGIANEKLFF. CDR3 DNA sequence: TGTGCCAGCAGTATACTAGGGGGAATAGCTAATGAAAAACTGTTTTTT.